One sample yielded the 2 T cell receptor beta chains listed below, sequenced in a study of glioma-infiltrating T cells after dendritic cell vaccination. Time point described: after dendritic cell vaccination, including at tumor progression/relapse. The assay was immunoSEQ multiplex PCR, and TCRdb's table has in-frame clones only and misses some. The sample carries around 90,000 clones, more than 80% recorded once. Sample: blood, taken after dendritic cell vaccination. The receptors derive from a human donor with glioblastoma.

The chain uses TRBV7-9 and TRBJ1-2; 9 positions agree with TRBD1. The CDR3 extends over 13 amino acids. Germline V gene data show CDR1 as SEHNR and CDR2 as FQNEAQ (reference sequence). Trimming cost V 7 bases and J 5 bases; bases outside gene matches: 5. CDR3 in DNA: TGTGCCAGCACCGGACAGGGGAGGTATGGCTACACCTTC. Translated, it gives CASTGQGRYGYTF. Full variable domain (missing parts from reference TRBV7-9 and TRBJ1-2): DTGVSQNPRHKITKRGQNVTFRCDPISEHNRLYWYRQTLGQGPEFLTYFQNEAQLEKSRLLSDRFSAERPKGSFSTLEIQRTEQGDSAMYLCASTGQGRYGYTFGSGTRLTVV.

This clone was seen only a few times. V usage is TRBV5-6 and J usage is TRBJ1-2; the D is unclear. The germline V gene has CDR1 SGHDT and CDR2 YYEEEE. The CDR3 covers 13 residues. The V gene lost 2 bases and the J gene lost 0 bases, with 5 bases spanning the gap. CDR3 DNA sequence: TGTGCCAGCAGCTTTCCCTCTAACTATGGCTACACCTTC. Its translation is CASSFPSNYGYTF.